These T cell receptor beta chains were read from a single sample in a study of cytomegalovirus exposure and HLA in healthy donors. Data came from immunoSEQ multiplex PCR; TCRdb stores just in-frame clones and leaves some out. Its listing shows approximately 120,000 clones. Sequencing used PBMCs. The origin of the receptors is a man aged 25-45 years in good health and CMV-seronegative. Both conserved end residues are part of each CDR3. The D gene is left open where the match is weak. Size is stated for part of the rows, as once, few or many counts, or as a class when the clone is expanded.

CDR3 length	D gene	V gene	clone size	J gene	CDR3 protein	CDR3 DNA
15	TRBD1	TRBV4-1	NA	TRBJ1-1	CASSLLQGANTEAFF	TGCGCCAGCAGCCTCTTACAGGGGGCTAACACTGAAGCTTTCTTT
14	NA	TRBV5-5	NA	TRBJ1-5	CASSLEHVNQPQHF	TGTGCCAGCAGCTTGGAGCATGTGAATCAGCCCCAGCATTTT
13	NA	TRBV6-6	NA	TRBJ1-1	CASSRQVISEAFF	TGTGCCAGCAGCAGACAAGTGATTAGTGAAGCTTTCTTT
14	TRBD1	TRBV7-2	medium-sized	TRBJ2-7	CASSLGGQGREQYF	TGTGCCAGCAGCCTAGGGGGACAGGGTCGCGAGCAGTACTTC
14	NA	TRBV29-1	NA	TRBJ1-4	CSVEETGASEKLFF	TGCAGCGTTGAAGAAACAGGTGCATCTGAAAAACTGTTTTTT
15	TRBD1	TRBV5-1	NA	TRBJ2-5	CASSSGRGPQETQYF	TGCGCCAGCAGCTCTGGCAGGGGGCCCCAAGAGACCCAGTACTTC
15	TRBD1	TRBV5-1	NA	TRBJ2-1	CASSFRGSLGNEQFF	TGCGCCAGCAGCTTCAGGGGGAGCCTTGGGAATGAGCAGTTCTTC
15	NA	TRBV6-6	NA	TRBJ1-5	CASRPPGDPNQPQHF	TGTGCCAGCAGGCCGCCGGGGGACCCCAATCAGCCCCAGCATTTT
13	NA	TRBV28	NA	TRBJ1-1	CASSRGQNTEAFF	TGTGCCAGCAGTAGGGGACAGAACACTGAAGCTTTCTTT
15	TRBD1	TRBV30	NA	TRBJ1-5	CAWSFSGTGYQPQHF	TGTGCCTGGAGCTTCTCCGGGACAGGCTATCAGCCCCAGCATTTT
17	TRBD1	TRBV27	NA	TRBJ2-5	CASSLRGTGLRGETQYF	TGTGCCAGCAGTTTAAGGGGGACAGGACTGAGGGGGGAGACCCAGTACTTC
14	NA	TRBV9	NA	TRBJ2-7	CASSYGGTSDEQYF	TGTGCCAGCAGTTATGGCGGGACTTCGGACGAGCAGTACTTC
15	TRBD1	TRBV28	NA	TRBJ1-2	CASLTGAGGAGGYTF	TGTGCCAGCCTCACCGGGGCAGGGGGCGCAGGGGGCTACACCTTC
16	NA	TRBV28	NA	TRBJ2-6	CASSFGALSGANVLTF	TGTGCCAGCAGTTTCGGTGCCCTCTCTGGGGCCAACGTCCTGACTTTC
13	NA	TRBV11-3	NA	TRBJ2-7	CASSLDPGLEQYF	TGTGCCAGCAGCTTAGATCCAGGGCTCGAGCAGTACTTC
16	TRBD1	TRBV7-9	NA	TRBJ1-2	CASSRGTGLPLYGYTF	TGTGCCAGCAGCCGGGGGACAGGACTTCCCCTGTATGGCTACACCTTC
15	NA	TRBV28	NA	TRBJ1-4	CASSPPHSRNEKLFF	TGTGCCAGCAGTCCCCCCCACAGCCGTAATGAAAAACTGTTTTTT
13	TRBD1	TRBV5-1	NA	TRBJ1-1	CASSLSDRGEAFF	TGCGCCAGCAGCCTGTCAGACAGGGGTGAAGCTTTCTTT
14	NA	TRBV2	NA	TRBJ2-3	CASSEASTTDTQYF	TGTGCCAGCAGTGAAGCGTCCACTACAGATACGCAGTATTTT
14	NA	TRBV19	NA	TRBJ1-1	CASSILGEDTEAFF	TGTGCCAGTAGTATCCTAGGGGAGGACACTGAAGCTTTCTTT
15	NA	TRBV5-6	NA	TRBJ2-7	CASSESGGPRGEQYF	TGTGCCAGCAGCGAATCCGGGGGGCCTCGAGGGGAGCAGTACTTC
15	TRBD2	TRBV5-1	NA	TRBJ2-1	CASTPSGSSYNEQFF	TGCGCCAGCACCCCTAGCGGGAGCTCCTACAATGAGCAGTTCTTC
18	TRBD2	TRBV7-3	NA	TRBJ2-2	CASSQGGGAGGFTGELFF	TGTGCCAGCAGCCAGGGTGGCGGAGCGGGAGGTTTCACCGGGGAGCTGTTTTTT
15	TRBD1	TRBV7-9	NA	TRBJ2-7	CASSFKGANRYEQYF	TGTGCCAGCAGTTTTAAGGGGGCGAACCGGTACGAGCAGTACTTC
15	TRBD2	TRBV28	NA	TRBJ2-7	CASSLMGGNPYEQYF	TGTGCCAGCAGTTTAATGGGGGGGAACCCCTACGAGCAGTACTTC
14	TRBD1	TRBV5-4	NA	TRBJ1-4	CASSLEGGGEKLFF	TGTGCCAGCAGCTTGGAAGGGGGCGGTGAAAAACTGTTTTTT
16	TRBD1	TRBV9	NA	TRBJ1-1	CASSPGQGARYGEAFF	TGTGCCAGCAGCCCGGGACAGGGGGCGAGGTACGGTGAAGCTTTCTTT
15	NA	TRBV9	NA	TRBJ2-7	CASSVAKMSSYEQYF	TGTGCCAGCAGCGTAGCTAAGATGAGCTCCTACGAGCAGTACTTC
13	TRBD1	TRBV9	NA	TRBJ2-3	CASSFTGEDTQYF	TGTGCCAGCAGCTTTACAGGGGAAGATACGCAGTATTTT
15	NA	TRBV4-1	NA	TRBJ1-3	CASSPTAVSGNTIYF	TGCGCCAGCAGCCCGACAGCCGTCTCTGGAAACACCATATATTTT
13	NA	TRBV4-3	NA	TRBJ2-7	CASSLHTGYEQYF	TGCGCCAGCAGCCTCCATACCGGCTACGAGCAGTACTTC
15	NA	TRBV11-3	NA	TRBJ1-1	CASSSSDGLADEAFF	TGTGCCAGCAGCTCCTCGGACGGACTAGCTGATGAAGCTTTCTTT
14	TRBD2	TRBV7-3	NA	TRBJ2-5	CASSPLAGLETQYF	TGTGCCAGCAGCCCACTAGCGGGATTGGAGACCCAGTACTTC
15	TRBD2	TRBV5-6	NA	TRBJ2-1	CASNSRLADYNEQFF	TGTGCCAGCAACTCACGACTAGCGGATTACAATGAGCAGTTCTTC
14	NA	TRBV5-1	NA	TRBJ1-5	CASSPDTLDQPQHF	TGCGCCAGCAGCCCGGACACCTTAGATCAGCCCCAGCATTTT
13	NA	TRBV7-9	NA	TRBJ1-1	CALRQVLNTEAFF	TGTGCCCTTAGACAGGTTTTGAACACTGAAGCTTTCTTT
16	TRBD1	TRBV2	NA	TRBJ2-2	CASLKGTGVSTGELFF	TGTGCCAGCCTTAAAGGGACAGGGGTGAGCACCGGGGAGCTGTTTTTT
16	TRBD2	TRBV30	NA	TRBJ2-1	CAWSGWASGRLNEQFF	TGTGCCTGGAGTGGATGGGCTAGCGGGAGGTTAAATGAGCAGTTCTTC
14	TRBD1	TRBV15	NA	TRBJ2-3	CATSRRQGRDTQYF	TGTGCCACCAGCAGGAGACAGGGTCGGGATACGCAGTATTTT
15	NA	TRBV4-1	NA	TRBJ2-7	CASSPLGQSSYEQYF	TGCGCCAGCAGCCCCTTGGGGCAGAGCTCCTACGAGCAGTACTTC